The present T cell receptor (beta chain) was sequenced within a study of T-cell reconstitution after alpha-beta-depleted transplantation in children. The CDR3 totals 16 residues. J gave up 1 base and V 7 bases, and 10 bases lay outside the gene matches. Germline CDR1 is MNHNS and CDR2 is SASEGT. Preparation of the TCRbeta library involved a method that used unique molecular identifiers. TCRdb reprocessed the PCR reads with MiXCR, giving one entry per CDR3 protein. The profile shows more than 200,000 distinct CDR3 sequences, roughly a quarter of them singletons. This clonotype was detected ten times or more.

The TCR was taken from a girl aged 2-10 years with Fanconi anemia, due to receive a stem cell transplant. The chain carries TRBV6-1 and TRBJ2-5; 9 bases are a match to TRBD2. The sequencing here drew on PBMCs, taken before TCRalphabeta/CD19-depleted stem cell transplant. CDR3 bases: TGTGCCAGCACACGAATAGGGCGGGGGGGCCAAGAGACCCAGTACTTC. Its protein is CASTRIGRGGQETQYF.